What follows are 12 T cell receptor beta chains derived from one specimen sequenced in a study of blood T cell repertoires in COVID-19. The table came from immunoSEQ multiplex PCR; TCRdb's copy has only in-frame clones and leaves some out. The sample holds around 150,000 clones, approximately 93% seen once. Sequencing was carried out using peripheral blood. The receptors shown here come from a woman aged 55 to 70 with COVID-19, enrolled during active disease.

The chain links TRBV27 to TRBJ1-5; D unresolved. The CDR3 extends over 16 amino acids. Germline V gene sequence: CDR1 MNHEY, CDR2 SMNVEV (reference sequence). V was cut by 1 base and J by 0 bases, with 10 bases left in between. The CDR3 nucleotides are TGTGCCAGCAGTTTATGGGCGGGGTATAGCAATCAGCCCCAGCATTTT. This codes for CASSLWAGYSNQPQHF.

The chain combines TRBV9 with TRBJ1-5; 7 bases agree with TRBD1. The CDR3 contains 15 residues. The V gene's germline CDR1 is SGDLS and CDR2 YYNGEE. The V segment lost 0 bases and the J segment 7 bases; nucleotides outside the gene matches: 7. The CDR3 DNA follows: TGTGCCAGCAGCGTAGGACAGGGAAGTTGGCAGCCCCAGCATTTT. Residues: CASSVGQGSWQPQHF.

This chain uses TRBV5-5 with TRBJ1-4, with TRBD1 identical over 10 bases. The CDR3 has 16 residues. J lost 0 bases, V lost 4 bases, and 3 bases had no gene match. The germline V gene has CDR1 SGHKS and CDR2 YYEKEE (reference sequence). CDR3 residues: CASSRDRGTTNEKLFF. The CDR3 region has the DNA TGTGCCAGCAGCCGGGACAGGGGAACAACTAATGAAAAACTGTTTTTT.

The chain links TRBV6-5 to TRBJ1-2; the D is unclear. CDR1 MNHEY and CDR2 SVGAGI come from the germline V gene. This CDR3 region has 13 residues. The CDR3 DNA reads TGTGCGACCCGGGTTCAGTCGTACTATGGCTACACCTTC. It specifies CATRVQSYYGYTF.

The V and J genes are TRBV5-4 and TRBJ2-3, with unresolved D. V shed 0 bases and J shed 5 bases, with 7 bases lying between them. The CDR3 has 13 residues. Germline CDR1 and CDR2: SGHNT and YYREEE (reference sequence). Written as DNA, the CDR3 is TGTGCCAGCAGCTTGGTTACGGGAGATACGCAGTATTTT. Amino acid sequence: CASSLVTGDTQYF.

This clone was found once. The chain is built from TRBV18 and TRBJ2-5; no clear D. The V gene's germline CDR1 is KGHSH and CDR2 LQKENI. Trimming left V 3 bases short and J 5 bases short, with 16 bases between. The CDR3 runs to 15 residues. The CDR3 DNA reads TGTGCCAGCTCACCGCCCGGGTCCACGGTGGAGACCCAGTACTTC. Its protein is CASSPPGSTVETQYF.

J is TRBJ2-6 and V is TRBV10-3; 9 nucleotides agree with TRBD1. The CDR3 has 16 amino acids. J was trimmed by 0 bases and V by 10 bases; bases with no gene match: 7. CDR1 ENHRY and CDR2 SYGVKD come from the germline V gene. The CDR3, as DNA: TGTGCCACCTTAGGGGGACAGGGCTCTGGGGCCAACGTCCTGACTTTC. The encoded protein is CATLGGQGSGANVLTF.

The chain couples TRBV19 to TRBJ1-2; weak D call: TRBD1 (5 bases). This CDR3 contains 16 residues. Germline V lookup: CDR1 LNHDA, CDR2 SQIVND (reference sequence). The V and J ends lost 10 bases and 1 base respectively, with 22 bases between them. CDR3 in amino acids: CATRHGRDGFNYGYTF. In DNA form, the CDR3 reads TGTGCCACAAGGCATGGCAGGGATGGGTTTAACTATGGCTACACCTTC. The variable domain in full, with the rest retrieved from reference TRBV19 and TRBJ1-2, is DGGITQSPKYLFRKEGQNVTLSCEQNLNHDAMYWYRQDPGQGLRLIYYSQIVNDFQKGDIAEGYSVSREKKESFPLTVTSAQKNPTAFYLCATRHGRDGFNYGYTFGSGTRLTVV.

V is TRBV2 and J is TRBJ1-1; TRBD1 agrees at 9 bases. Trimming removed 6 bases from V and 4 bases from J; junction bases left unmatched: 3. The germline V gene has CDR1 SNHLY and CDR2 FYNNEI. The CDR3 loop spans 13 amino acids. CDR3 loop: CASRVTGGTEAFF. The CDR3 DNA follows: TGTGCCAGCAGGGTGACAGGGGGCACTGAAGCTTTCTTT.

In this sample, this clone turned up many times. The J gene is TRBJ2-7, the V gene TRBV5-8; D might be TRBD2 (5 bases). The CDR3 is 13 residues long. Trimming left V 4 bases short and J 3 bases short, with 11 bases between. Germline assignment: CDR1 SGHTS and CDR2 YDEGEE. CDR3 in DNA: TGTGCCAGCAGCCAAAGGACTCTCTACGAGCAGTACTTC. This gives the protein CASSQRTLYEQYF.

The chain joins TRBV24-1 to TRBJ2-1; D is uncertain. The CDR3 is 15 residues long. The germline CDR1 and CDR2 sequences are KGHDR and SFDVKD. V was trimmed by 9 bases and J by 0 bases, leaving 14 bases between them. The CDR3 region has the DNA TGTGCCACCCCCAACAGCCGGCGCTCCTACAATGAGCAGTTCTTC. Translated, it gives CATPNSRRSYNEQFF.

CDR3 DNA sequence: TGCGCCAGCAGTCAGGACAGGACCCTTTTTGGAACTGAAGCTTTCTTT. Translation: CASSQDRTLFGTEAFF. This rearrangement joins TRBV10-2 to TRBJ1-1; TRBD1 matches at 7 bases. The CDR3 runs 16 residues. J was trimmed by 5 bases and V by 5 bases; bases with no gene match: 14. Per the germline V gene, CDR1 is WSHSY and CDR2 is SAAADI.